A single sample is the source of the 25 T cell receptor beta chains below, sequenced in a study of T-cell memory formation after mild COVID-19. A single record per CDR3 protein comes from TCRdb applying MiXCR to the 5' RACE reads. The data contain fewer than 350,000 distinct CDR3 sequences, roughly 8% of them singletons. The sequencing input was PBMCs or a T cell subset sorted from them (not recorded which). The receptors derive from a man aged 18-30 years who had mild COVID-19 (a few samples of this study predate the infection). Cell type and time point are not known.

In this sample, this clonotype turned up many times. The rearrangement links TRBV29-1 to TRBJ2-7; D is undetermined. CDR3 length equals 14 residues. Germline assignment: CDR1 SQVTM and CDR2 ANQGSEA. Trimming shortened V by 4 bases and J by 0 bases, and 13 bases separated the two germline ends. The CDR3 is CSVVSRGFSYEQYF. Written as DNA, the CDR3 is TGCAGCGTTGTAAGTCGTGGGTTCTCCTACGAGCAGTACTTC.

This clonotype was counted between two and nine times. CDR3 loop: CASTDRPNTGELFF. CDR3 in DNA: TGTGCCAGCACGGACAGGCCGAACACCGGGGAGCTGTTTTTT. The chain couples TRBV7-8 to TRBJ2-2; 7 bases agree with TRBD1. There are 14 residues in the CDR3. V lost 7 bases, J lost 0 bases, and 2 bases stayed unmatched. Germline V CDR1 and CDR2: SGHVS, FQNEAQ.

The genes are TRBV12-3 or TRBV12-4 and TRBJ2-1; 8 nucleotides line up with TRBD2. J was trimmed by 4 bases and V by 9 bases; bases with no gene match: 5. This CDR3 is 13 amino acids long. The CDR3 DNA is TGTGCCAGTGGGACTAGAGGTTACAATGAGCAGTTCTTC. Protein: CASGTRGYNEQFF.

The chain links TRBV20-1 to TRBJ1-6; tentative D call: TRBD1 (6 bases). V was cut by 3 bases and J by 10 bases, with 13 bases left in between. CDR1 and CDR2 (germline): DFQATT, SNEGSKA (reference sequence). The CDR3 length is 13 residues. CDR3 protein: CSASLQGDSPLHF. The CDR3 DNA reads TGCAGTGCTAGTCTACAGGGAGACTCACCCCTCCACTTT.

V and J are TRBV12-3 or TRBV12-4 and TRBJ2-1; the D call may be TRBD1 or TRBD2 (7 bases each). V was shortened by 8 bases and J by 8 bases, with 22 bases between the two germline ends. This CDR3 is built from 15 residues. CDR3 nucleotides: TGTGCCAGCTCGCGGGAGACAGGGATCAGGGATGAGCAGTTCTTC. This codes for CASSRETGIRDEQFF.

There are a few counts of this clonotype. J is TRBJ2-2 and V is TRBV28; 7 bases are shared with TRBD1. The CDR3 extends over 16 amino acids. Germline assignment: CDR1 MDHEN and CDR2 SYDVKM. J gave up 7 bases and V 1 base, and 9 bases lay outside the gene matches. CDR3 DNA: TGTGCCAGCAGTTTATTCGAAGGACAGGCTCACGGGGAGCTGTTTTTT. Translation gives CASSLFEGQAHGELFF.

The chain couples TRBV20-1 to TRBJ1-4; no clear D gene. The CDR3 sequence is 10 residues long. Per the germline V gene, CDR1 is DFQATT and CDR2 is SNEGSKA (reference sequence). Trimming shortened V by 7 bases and J by 7 bases, and 7 bases separated the two germline ends. DNA for the CDR3: TGCAGTGTTTTAGTTGAAAAACTGTTTTTT. Residues: CSVLVEKLFF.

This clonotype was found many times. The V and J genes are TRBV12-3 or TRBV12-4 and TRBJ2-3; D not certain. With 8 bases removed from V and 1 base from J, the gap between germline ends came to 10 bases. The CDR3 sequence is 13 residues long. CDR3 residues: CASASLGTDTQYF. CDR3 in DNA: TGTGCCAGCGCCTCTTTGGGCACAGATACGCAGTATTTT.

This chain connects TRBV12-3 or TRBV12-4 to TRBJ2-7; D is perhaps TRBD1 (6 bases). The CDR3 spans 13 residues. V was cut by 6 bases and J by 2 bases, with 11 bases left in between. The CDR3 sequence: CASRPDSTYEQYF. CDR3 nucleotides: TGTGCCAGCAGGCCGGACAGCACCTACGAGCAGTACTTC.

This chain uses TRBV6-6 with TRBJ1-4; D is uncertain. The germline V gene encodes CDR1 MNHNY and CDR2 SVGAGI (reference sequence). V gave up 3 bases and J gave up 2 bases, with 7 bases separating them. The CDR3 has 14 residues. CDR3 amino acids: CASSYTTTNEKLFF. The CDR3 coding sequence is TGTGCCAGCAGTTATACAACTACTAATGAAAAACTGTTTTTT.

This clonotype was recorded many times. The rearrangement uses TRBV12-3 or TRBV12-4 and TRBJ2-3, with 8 bases lining up with TRBD1. V lost 6 bases, J lost 0 bases, and 8 bases stayed unmatched. This CDR3 is built from 16 residues. CDR3 coding DNA: TGTGCCAGCAGAACCCGGACAGGGTCTAGCACAGATACGCAGTATTTT. As protein: CASRTRTGSSTDTQYF.

The count of this clonotype is one. The J gene is TRBJ2-6, the V gene TRBV19; D may be TRBD1 (6 bases). The V gene's germline CDR1 is LNHDA and CDR2 SQIVND (reference sequence). The CDR3 spans 16 residues. V lost 6 bases and J 0 bases, leaving 12 bases between the germline ends. The CDR3 DNA follows: TGTGCCAGTAGACCGGGACACATCTCTGGGGCCAACGTCCTGACTTTC. Encoded protein: CASRPGHISGANVLTF.

This clonotype was observed a handful of times. The CDR3 loop is CASSLGRGNTEAFF. For the CDR3, the DNA is TGTGCCAGCAGCTTAGGTCGGGGGAACACTGAAGCTTTCTTT. The V gene is TRBV7-9, the J gene TRBJ1-1; D remains unclear. Trimming cost V 1 base and J 1 base, with 7 bases left between them. CDR3 length: 14 amino acids. Germline V lookup: CDR1 SEHNR, CDR2 FQNEAQ (reference sequence).

There are many counts of this clonotype. A junction end diverges from the germline sequence, so it may reflect a read error. The chain couples TRBV12-3 or TRBV12-4 to TRBJ2-2; 10 nucleotides line up with TRBD2. The CDR3 runs to 14 residues. The CDR3 region has the DNA TGTGCCAGCAGTCTAGCGGGAGTCACCGGGGAGCTGTTTTTT. Protein: CASSLAGVTGELFF.

This clonotype was counted only a few times. The CDR3 coding sequence is TGTGCCAGTGAGGTTGGGTATAGCAATCAGCCCCAGCATTTT. Its translation is CASEVGYSNQPQHF. The chain is built from TRBV19 and TRBJ1-5, with unresolved D. Germline assignment: CDR1 LNHDA and CDR2 SQIVND (reference sequence). The CDR3 length is 14 residues. V was trimmed by 8 bases and J by 0 bases, leaving 11 bases between them.

This clonotype has a handful of counts. V is TRBV4-3 and J is TRBJ2-7; TRBD1 is a possible D gene (5 bases). Germline V gene data show CDR1 as LGHNA and CDR2 as YSLEER. The CDR3 has 13 residues. Trimming took off 4 bases at V and 4 bases at J, with 11 bases between the two ends. The DNA for the CDR3 is TGCGCCAGCAGCCCAGGGAAGGGATACGAGCAGTACTTC. This encodes CASSPGKGYEQYF.

The chain is built from TRBV6-2 or TRBV6-3 and TRBJ2-1; D is ambiguous. V lost 4 bases and J 4 bases, leaving 11 bases between the germline ends. CDR3 length: 14 residues. Looked up from germline, CDR1 is MNHEY and CDR2 is SVGEGT. CDR3 DNA sequence: TGTGCCAGCAGTTTAGATTTCGGTTACAATGAGCAGTTCTTC. It encodes CASSLDFGYNEQFF.

The table lists this clonotype with a few counts. The V gene is TRBV2, the J gene TRBJ2-3; unclear D gene. The germline V and J ends were trimmed by 8 bases and 8 bases, with 14 bases remaining between them. Germline V gives CDR1 SNHLY, CDR2 FYNNEI. This CDR3 has 12 amino acids. For the CDR3, the DNA is TGTGCCAGCGCCCTAGGGCCTTCTACGCAGTATTTT. Translation gives CASALGPSTQYF.

This clonotype has more than one count but fewer than ten. The genes are TRBV20-1 and TRBJ1-5; no firm D call. V lost 3 bases to trimming and J lost 6 bases, with 9 bases between them. Germline-derived CDR1 and CDR2 are DFQATT and SNEGSKA (reference sequence). The CDR3 is made up of 12 amino acids. Here the CDR3 reads CSASRGTQPQHF. The CDR3 nucleotides read TGCAGTGCTAGCCGGGGTACTCAGCCCCAGCATTTT.

V and J are TRBV10-3 and TRBJ1-2, with D possibly matching TRBD1 (5 bases). Trimming removed 8 bases at V and 5 bases at J, with 27 bases between. This CDR3 spans 17 amino acids. Looked up from germline, CDR1 is ENHRY and CDR2 is SYGVKD. The CDR3 bases are TGTGCCATCGGTTCTTCGATAGAGGGGTGGCCCCAGTATGGCTACACCTTC. Its protein is CAIGSSIEGWPQYGYTF.

The chain has TRBV4-3 and TRBJ1-1; 7 bases match TRBD1. Germline values: CDR1 LGHNA, CDR2 YSLEER. The CDR3 loop spans 14 amino acids. V shed 4 bases, J shed 5 bases, and the junction held 7 bases outside the gene matches. The CDR3 reads CASSPGGQFTEAFF. CDR3 nucleotide sequence: TGCGCCAGCAGCCCTGGGGGACAGTTTACTGAAGCTTTCTTT.

The table lists this clonotype with a few counts. CDR3 sequence reads: CASSQDRSEAFF. CDR3 sequence (DNA): TGTGCCAGCAGCCAAGATCGGTCTGAAGCTTTCTTT. The V call is TRBV14, the J call TRBJ1-1; D is unclear. Germline assignment: CDR1 SGHDN and CDR2 FVKESK. Trimming took off 0 bases at V and 6 bases at J, with 5 bases between the two ends. The CDR3 contains 12 residues. The full variable domain, rest sourced from reference TRBV14 and TRBJ1-1, is EAGVTQFPSHSVIEKGQTVTLRCDPISGHDNLYWYRRVMGKEIKFLLHFVKESKQDESGMPNNRFLAERTGGTYSTLKVQPAELEDSGVYFCASSQDRSEAFFGQGTRLTVV.

Note on this clonotype: One junction end does not reproduce the germline sequence, and a read error may be involved. V gene TRBV5-4 combines with J gene TRBJ1-6; the D gene is possibly TRBD1 (5 bases). The germline CDR1 and CDR2 sequences are SGHNT and YYREEE (reference sequence). This CDR3 region has 14 residues. In DNA, the CDR3 is TGTGCCAGCAGCCTCTGGGGGATTAATTCACCCCTCAACTTT. This codes for CASSLWGINSPLNF.

This clonotype was detected ten times or more. The chain carries TRBV4-3 and TRBJ1-1; D is possibly TRBD1 (5 bases). This CDR3 region has 14 residues. Germline V gene lookup returns CDR1 LGHNA and CDR2 YSLEER. With 2 bases removed from V and 5 bases from J, the gap between germline ends came to 12 bases. This CDR3 reads CASSQSRGWTEAFF. CDR3 sequence (DNA): TGCGCCAGCAGCCAATCTCGGGGGTGGACTGAAGCTTTCTTT.

This clonotype was counted at least ten times. Here the CDR3 reads CASSSPSGTGVSSAYNEQFF. CDR3 DNA: TGTGCCAGCAGCTCCCCCTCCGGGACAGGGGTTTCCAGTGCCTACAATGAGCAGTTCTTC. The chain uses TRBV7-2 and TRBJ2-1, with 10 bases identical to TRBD1. Unmatched junction bases numbered 17, after V lost 4 bases and J lost 2 bases. The CDR3 spans 20 residues. Looked up from germline, CDR1 is SGHTA and CDR2 is FQGNSA.